The 30 T cell receptor beta chains given below trace back to one sample, sequenced in a study of T cells in Graves' hyperthyroidism and ophthalmopathy. The investigators amplified TCR beta CDR3 regions from RNA transcripts. The HTBI primer set was used in a first-round RT-PCR of the TCR CDR3. One entry per CDR3 protein results from TCRdb running MiXCR on the multiplex PCR reads. The data show fewer than 700,000 distinct CDR3 sequences, with around 15% seen just once and about 3.8% held by the top ten. Material: blood. The receptors were gathered from a woman aged 25 to 39 with Graves' hyperthyroidism.

This clonotype was recorded many times. The CDR3 loop reads CAWSGDYGYTF. DNA for the CDR3: TGTGCCTGGAGCGGCGATTATGGCTACACCTTC. V is TRBV30 and J is TRBJ1-2, with unresolved D. From germline, CDR1 is GTSNPN and CDR2 SVGIG (reference sequence). The CDR3 runs 11 residues. V lost 3 bases and J 5 bases, leaving 7 bases between the germline ends.

The rearrangement links TRBV5-1 to TRBJ1-4; D not resolved. With 2 bases removed from V and 4 bases from J, the gap between germline ends came to 9 bases. CDR1 and CDR2 from the germline V gene are SGHRS and YFSETQ. CDR3 length equals 14 residues. This CDR3 reads CASSFALNNEKLFF. CDR3 DNA: TGCGCCAGCAGCTTTGCACTGAATAATGAAAAACTGTTTTTT. Complete variable domain (other parts from reference TRBV5-1 and TRBJ1-4): KAGVTQTPRYLIKTRGQQVTLSCSPISGHRSVSWYQQTPGQGLQFLFEYFSETQRNKGNFPGRFSGRQFSNSRSEMNVSTLELGDSALYLCASSFALNNEKLFFGSGTQLSVL.

CDR3 loop: CSVEGGDAYEQYF. The CDR3 DNA reads as TGCAGCGTTGAAGGGGGAGACGCCTACGAGCAGTACTTC. The chain is built from TRBV29-1 and TRBJ2-7, with D possibly matching TRBD2 (5 bases). The CDR3 spans 13 residues. The V end lost 1 base, the J end lost 2 bases, and 9 bases lay between the germline ends. Germline loops: CDR1 SQVTM, CDR2 ANQGSEA.

The chain recombines TRBV28 with TRBJ2-7; TRBD1 matches at 8 bases. Germline-derived CDR1 and CDR2 are MDHEN and SYDVKM. J was trimmed by 4 bases and V by 5 bases; bases with no gene match: 10. This CDR3 comprises 15 residues. CDR3 in DNA: TGTGCCAGCAGTACTCCTTCGACAGGGGAATACGAGCAGTACTTC. It yields the protein CASSTPSTGEYEQYF.

The rearrangement joins TRBV4-3 to TRBJ2-6; D not certain. Trimming pared 0 bases from V and 0 bases from J, leaving 3 bases between. The CDR3 is 15 residues long. Germline V gene sequence: CDR1 LGHNA, CDR2 YSLEER. CDR3 residues: CASSQDYSGANVLTF. The CDR3 region has the DNA TGCGCCAGCAGCCAAGACTACTCTGGGGCCAACGTCCTGACTTTC.

This clonotype was observed at least ten times. The genes are TRBV27 and TRBJ1-4, with D uncertain. The CDR3 contains 14 residues. The germline CDR1 and CDR2 sequences are MNHEY and SMNVEV (reference sequence). Trimming removed 3 bases from V and 6 bases from J, with 11 bases in between. CDR3 in DNA: TGTGCCAGCAGTTTGGGAGGGATGGATGAAAAACTGTTTTTT. Residues: CASSLGGMDEKLFF.

The chain uses TRBV7-2 and TRBJ2-7; D remains unclear. The CDR3 contains 13 residues. Trimming took off 6 bases at V and 0 bases at J, with 9 bases between the two ends. CDR1 and CDR2 (germline): SGHTA, FQGNSA. The CDR3 spells CASRIWGSYEQYF. The CDR3 DNA reads TGTGCCAGCAGGATTTGGGGCTCCTACGAGCAGTACTTC.

Note on this clonotype: The CDR3 does not close with the conserved phenylalanine or tryptophan, likely indicating a read error. This chain uses TRBV5-5 with TRBJ2-1; the D is unclear. The CDR3 sequence is 14 residues long. Looked up from germline, CDR1 is SGHKS and CDR2 is YYEKEE (reference sequence). The CDR3 sequence is CASSSTVSYNGQFV. CDR3 DNA sequence: TGTGCCAGCAGCTCGACTGTCTCCTACAATGGGCAGTTCGTC.

The gene calls are TRBV5-1 and TRBJ2-7, with 10 bases aligning to TRBD1. The J call may be in error: the DNA end matches TRBJ2-1 better. This CDR3 comprises 17 residues. The germline V gene encodes CDR1 SGHRS and CDR2 YFSETQ. The CDR3 nucleotides read TGCGCCAGCAGCGCACACCCCGGGACAGGGGACTCCTACGAGCAGTTCTTC. Its translation is CASSAHPGTGDSYEQFF.

The table lists this clonotype with a few counts. The CDR3 sequence is CASSPSGSRGETQYF. CDR3 nucleotides: TGCGCCAGCAGCCCCAGCGGGAGTAGAGGAGAGACCCAGTACTTC. The chain joins TRBV5-1 to TRBJ2-5; TRBD2 matches 8 bases. The trim removed 4 bases at V and 4 bases at J, leaving 9 bases unmatched. Per the germline V gene, CDR1 is SGHRS and CDR2 is YFSETQ. The CDR3 loop spans 15 amino acids.

This clonotype was seen many times. The V call is TRBV12-3 or TRBV12-4, the J call TRBJ1-5, with 7 bases identical to TRBD1. The CDR3 is made up of 14 amino acids. V lost 2 bases and J lost 5; bases outside the gene matches: 3. The CDR3 DNA is TGTGCCAGCAGTTTAAGGGACAGTGATCAGCCCCAGCATTTT. Translated: CASSLRDSDQPQHF.

This clonotype was observed a handful of times. This chain joins TRBV5-6 and TRBJ1-5, with D unclear. CDR1 and CDR2 (germline): SGHDT, YYEEEE. The CDR3 contains 14 residues. Trimming cost V 3 bases and J 3 bases, with 10 bases left between them. In DNA form, the CDR3 reads TGTGCCAGCAGCTCCCGGGGTTACAATCAGCCCCAGCATTTT. Translated, it gives CASSSRGYNQPQHF. Full variable domain (missing parts from reference TRBV5-6 and TRBJ1-5): DAGVTQSPTHLIKTRGQQVTLRCSPKSGHDTVSWYQQALGQGPQFIFQYYEEEERQRGNFPDRFSGHQFPNYSSELNVNALLLGDSALYLCASSSRGYNQPQHFGDGTRLSIL.

The genes are TRBV20-1 and TRBJ2-6; TRBD2 matches 9 bases. There are 18 residues in the CDR3. The germline V gene encodes CDR1 DFQATT and CDR2 SNEGSKA (reference sequence). The junction had 12 bases not matched to a gene; V was cut back by 6 bases and J by 0 bases. Here the CDR3 reads CSASPSGAAFSGANVLTF. In DNA form, the CDR3 reads TGCAGTGCCTCCCCTAGCGGGGCCGCATTCTCTGGGGCCAACGTCCTGACTTTC.

This chain links TRBV30 with TRBJ2-3; the match to TRBD2 covers 8 bases. The ends lost 0 bases at V and 4 bases at J; junction bases unmatched: 6. This CDR3 has 15 amino acids. Germline assignment: CDR1 GTSNPN and CDR2 SVGIG (reference sequence). The DNA of the CDR3 is TGTGCCTGGAGTGTGGGACTAGGTTCCTCAGATACGCAGTATTTT. It yields the protein CAWSVGLGSSDTQYF.

This clonotype has only a few counts. The chain carries TRBV6-1 and TRBJ2-7; D unresolved. Germline CDR1 is MNHNS and CDR2 is SASEGT. The CDR3 is made up of 14 amino acids. V was pared by 3 bases and J by 6 bases, with 15 bases between. This chain's CDR3 is CASSDLGGTGEQYF. CDR3 DNA sequence: TGTGCCAGCAGTGATCTGGGTGGTACGGGCGAGCAGTACTTC.

This clonotype was seen a handful of times. The rearrangement links TRBV6-1 to TRBJ2-2; D might be TRBD2 (6 bases). CDR3 length: 16 residues. The germline gives CDR1 MNHNS, CDR2 SASEGT. V lost 5 bases and J 4 bases, leaving 17 bases between the germline ends. The CDR3 coding sequence is TGTGCCAGCAGTCCCCGCGGAGGGATTAGCACCGGGGAGCTGTTTTTT. Translating gives CASSPRGGISTGELFF.

This clonotype came up many times. The chain recombines TRBV28 with TRBJ1-1; 7 nucleotides line up with TRBD1. Trimming removed 4 bases from V and 5 bases from J; junction bases left unmatched: 7. The CDR3 covers 14 residues. The germline V gene encodes CDR1 MDHEN and CDR2 SYDVKM. The CDR3, as DNA: TGTGCCAGCAGTTCCCCAGGGGGGGGGACTGAAGCTTTCTTT. The encoded protein is CASSSPGGGTEAFF.

Comments on this clonotype: A much more abundant neighbour one base away suggests this may be a read error. J is TRBJ2-3 and V is TRBV3-1, with TRBD2 identical over 13 bases. The CDR3 has 17 amino acids. Germline-derived CDR1 and CDR2 are LGHDT and YNNKEL (reference sequence). CDR3 DNA: TGTGCCAGCGGCCAAACTAGCGGGAGGGCCCTCACAGATACGCAGTATTTT. This encodes CASGQTSGRALTDTQYF.

The chain is built from TRBV3-1 and TRBJ2-1, with D uncertain. This CDR3 has 16 amino acids. V lost 1 base to trimming and J lost 0 bases, with 10 bases between them. CDR1 and CDR2 from the germline V gene are LGHDT and YNNKEL (reference sequence). The CDR3 DNA reads as TGTGCCAGCAGCCAAGCTCCCGACCGCTCCTACAATGAGCAGTTCTTC. This translates into CASSQAPDRSYNEQFF.

This clonotype has at least ten counts. The V and J genes are TRBV27 and TRBJ1-2; TRBD1 matches at 8 bases. Germline CDR1 reads MNHEY; CDR2 reads SMNVEV (reference sequence). The V and J ends lost 6 bases and 7 bases, in that order; junction bases with no gene match: 7. This CDR3 contains 13 residues. CDR3 amino acids: CASRPGQGTGYTF. For the CDR3, the DNA is TGTGCCAGCAGGCCAGGACAGGGCACTGGCTACACCTTC.

The table lists this clonotype with a few counts. The V call is TRBV19, the J call TRBJ2-7, with D unresolved. The CDR3 loop spans 15 amino acids. Germline values: CDR1 LNHDA, CDR2 SQIVND (reference sequence). Deletions cut 1 base from V and 0 bases from J, with 10 bases between. The CDR3 loop is CASSIADGSSYEQYF. DNA for the CDR3: TGTGCCAGTAGTATAGCAGACGGGTCCTCCTACGAGCAGTACTTC.

This chain uses TRBV24-1 with TRBJ2-1; TRBD1 matches 9 bases. This CDR3 region has 17 residues. In germline, CDR1 is KGHDR, CDR2 SFDVKD. The trim removed 2 bases at V and 8 bases at J, leaving 12 bases unmatched. The CDR3 nucleotides are TGTGCCACCAGTGATTATCTAGCAGACAGGGGGAGGTATGAGCAGTTCTTC. Translation gives CATSDYLADRGRYEQFF.

This clonotype was observed a few times. The genes are TRBV24-1 and TRBJ2-1; TRBD1 agrees at 10 bases. V shed 3 bases and J 9 bases; nucleotides not matched to a gene: 10. Germline CDR1 is KGHDR and CDR2 is SFDVKD. This CDR3 is 16 amino acids long. CDR3 residues: CATSDLGTGEFGEQFF. CDR3 DNA sequence: TGTGCCACCAGTGATCTTGGGACAGGGGAGTTTGGTGAGCAGTTCTTC.

The chain uses TRBV12-3 or TRBV12-4 and TRBJ1-1; D ambiguous. The CDR3 has 14 amino acids. The V gene lost 3 bases and the J gene lost 4 bases, with 12 bases spanning the gap. CDR3 DNA sequence: TGTGCCAGCAGTTTCGGCTGCAGGCCCACTGAAGCTTTCTTT. Protein: CASSFGCRPTEAFF.

This clonotype has a count of ten or more. The chain carries TRBV5-1 and TRBJ1-1, with 7 nucleotides matching TRBD1. J lost 6 bases, V lost 2 bases, and 13 bases had no gene match. This CDR3 contains 16 residues. CDR1 and CDR2 from the germline V gene are SGHRS and YFSETQ. The CDR3 nucleotides read TGCGCCAGCAGCTTAGGCAGGGGGTATTCGGAGGCTGAAGCTTTCTTT. This sequence encodes CASSLGRGYSEAEAFF.

This clonotype was picked up a small number of times. The genes are TRBV2 and TRBJ2-4; 8 nucleotides align to TRBD2. The CDR3 loop spans 16 amino acids. The germline V gene encodes CDR1 SNHLY and CDR2 FYNNEI. V was pared by 4 bases and J by 6 bases, with 11 bases of the junction left unmatched. The CDR3 sequence is CASSVWREAPANIQYF. CDR3 DNA sequence: TGTGCCAGCAGTGTTTGGCGGGAGGCCCCGGCAAACATTCAGTACTTC. The full variable domain, with the rest looked up from reference TRBV2 and TRBJ2-4, is EPEVTQTPSHQVTQMGQEVILRCVPISNHLYFYWYRQILGQKVEFLVSFYNNEISEKSEIFDDQFSVERPDGSNFTLKIRSTKLEDSAMYFCASSVWREAPANIQYFGAGTRLSVL.

There are many counts of this clonotype. The chain couples TRBV7-9 to TRBJ2-7; TRBD2 matches 11 bases. This CDR3 comprises 15 residues. V trimming: 4 bases; J trimming: 3 bases; junction bases outside the gene matches: 5. Germline V gene data show CDR1 as SEHNR and CDR2 as FQNEAQ (reference sequence). The CDR3 bases are TGTGCCAGCAGCTACGGGACTAGCGGACTCTACGAGCAGTACTTC. Translated, it gives CASSYGTSGLYEQYF. The variable domain in full, with the rest retrieved from reference TRBV7-9 and TRBJ2-7, is DTGVSQNPRHKITKRGQNVTFRCDPISEHNRLYWYRQTLGQGPEFLTYFQNEAQLEKSRLLSDRFSAERPKGSFSTLEIQRTEQGDSAMYLCASSYGTSGLYEQYFGPGTRLTVT.

This clonotype has just one count. The chain is built from TRBV5-1 and TRBJ2-3; 8 nucleotides match TRBD2. The germline CDR1 and CDR2 sequences are SGHRS and YFSETQ. V dropped 4 bases and J dropped 0; count of bases not matched to a gene: 7. The CDR3 extends over 16 amino acids. The CDR3 nucleotides are TGCGCCAGCAGCCCGTGGACTAGCCGGAGCACAGATACGCAGTATTTT. It specifies CASSPWTSRSTDTQYF.

A few counts support this clonotype. The genes are TRBV5-1 and TRBJ1-6, with 8 bases lining up with TRBD1. This CDR3 is 15 amino acids long. With V trimmed by 3 bases and J by 13 bases, 12 bases remained unmatched. Germline lookup yields CDR1 SGHRS and CDR2 YFSETQ. The CDR3 here is CASSSRQGSGGPLHF. CDR3 DNA: TGCGCCAGCAGCTCGAGACAGGGGAGCGGTGGGCCCCTCCACTTT.

V usage is TRBV11-2 and J usage is TRBJ1-6; possibly TRBD1 for D (6 bases). Germline CDR1 reads SGHAT; CDR2 reads FQNNGV. The length of the CDR3 is 13 residues. Trimming stripped 4 bases from V and 9 bases from J, with 10 bases between. Written as DNA, the CDR3 is TGTGCCAGCAGCTCGGACAGCTTTTCACCCCTCCACTTT. It is translated as CASSSDSFSPLHF. The whole variable domain, remainder taken from reference TRBV11-2 and TRBJ1-6, is EAGVAQSPRYKIIEKRQSVAFWCNPISGHATLYWYQQILGQGPKLLIQFQNNGVVDDSQLPKDRFSAERLKGVDSTLKIQPAKLEDSAVYLCASSSDSFSPLHFGNGTRLTVT.